This T cell receptor (beta chain) was captured in a study of cytomegalovirus exposure and HLA in healthy donors. Study conclusions and caveats: Earlier results showed most TCR beta V segments being productive about 87% or about 30% of the time. Overall, some 160 TCR beta chains were annotated as cytomegalovirus-associated.

The study ran its PCR with 60 Vbeta and 13 Jbeta primers. Libraries were prepared by immunoSEQ multiplex PCR; TCRdb keeps only in-frame clonotypes and omits some of them. In the table there are 220,000 or so clones, about 81% of which are singletons. This clone was observed a handful of times. Its cognate antigen is unknown. V lost 0 bases and J 3 bases, leaving 25 bases between the germline ends. The CDR3 loop spans 19 amino acids. The germline CDR1 and CDR2 sequences are SGDLS and YYNGEE. The receptor was isolated from a woman aged 40 to 55 in good health and CMV-seronegative. This chain joins TRBV9 and TRBJ2-7; tentatively, D is TRBD2 (7 bases). What was sequenced was PBMCs. The CDR3 DNA sequence: TGTGCCAGCAGCGTAGGGGGGGGCATTTGGGACTCCCCCGTCTACGAGCAGTACTTC. Translated: CASSVGGGIWDSPVYEQYF.